The subject of this entry is one T cell receptor beta chain. Antigen specificity is unknown. Sequenced material consisted of expressed TCRB transcripts (all of the isolated RNA was reverse transcribed). Profiling relied on immunoSEQ multiplex PCR, and the TCRdb table lists in-frame clones only, not all of them. The sample lists fewer than 200,000 clones, about 7.3% seen once, with about 0.6% in the top ten. Germline lookup yields CDR1 SGHRS and CDR2 YFSETQ. This CDR3 contains 15 residues. The V gene end was trimmed by 6 bases and the J gene end by 3 bases; junction bases not matched to a gene: 9. This record comes from a study of beta chain features in type 1 diabetes. The study's findings and limits: A definitive answer on HLA type influencing TCRB rearrangement was not reached here.

The source of this sequence is a man aged 18 to 35 in good health. Material: central memory CD4+ T cells from blood. V and J are TRBV5-1 and TRBJ2-1, with 7 bases lining up with TRBD1. CDR3 protein: CASTSDRALYNEQFF. The CDR3 DNA sequence: TGCGCCAGCACCTCAGACAGGGCCCTCTACAATGAGCAGTTCTTC.